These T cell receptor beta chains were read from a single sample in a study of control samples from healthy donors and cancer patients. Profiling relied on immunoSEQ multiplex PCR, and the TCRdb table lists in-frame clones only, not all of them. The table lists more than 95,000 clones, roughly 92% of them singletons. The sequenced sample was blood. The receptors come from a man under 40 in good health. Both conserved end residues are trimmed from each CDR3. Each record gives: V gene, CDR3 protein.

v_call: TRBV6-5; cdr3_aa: ASRQGSYNSPLH
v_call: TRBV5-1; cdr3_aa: ASSVGSGGAGETQY
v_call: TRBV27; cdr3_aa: ASSLKGDQPQH
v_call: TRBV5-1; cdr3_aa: ASQATNEKLF
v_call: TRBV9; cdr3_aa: ASSVTTGPANEQF
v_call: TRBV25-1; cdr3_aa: ASRGNTEAF
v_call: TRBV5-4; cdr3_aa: ASSLPRPGANVLT
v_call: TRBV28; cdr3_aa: ASSHSRGLSSPLH
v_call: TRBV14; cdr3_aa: ASSPGGTGEAF
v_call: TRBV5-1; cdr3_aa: ASSHGQGPQETQY
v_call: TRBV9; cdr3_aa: ASLRGAPRSNGYGYT
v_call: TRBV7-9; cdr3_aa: ASRGTGTDTQY
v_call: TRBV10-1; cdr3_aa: ASSELDGVVTNRGTV
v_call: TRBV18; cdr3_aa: ASSPRTGGARNSPLH
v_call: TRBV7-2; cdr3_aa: ASSLRGIGAPLGETQY
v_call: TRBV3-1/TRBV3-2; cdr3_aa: ASSQQGDNEKLF
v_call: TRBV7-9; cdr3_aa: ASSLGDSYEQY
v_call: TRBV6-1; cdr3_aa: ASSEAWTGSEAF
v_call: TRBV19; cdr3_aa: ASSKGTGGSYEQY
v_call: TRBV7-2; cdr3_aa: ASSRGTDLAKNIQY